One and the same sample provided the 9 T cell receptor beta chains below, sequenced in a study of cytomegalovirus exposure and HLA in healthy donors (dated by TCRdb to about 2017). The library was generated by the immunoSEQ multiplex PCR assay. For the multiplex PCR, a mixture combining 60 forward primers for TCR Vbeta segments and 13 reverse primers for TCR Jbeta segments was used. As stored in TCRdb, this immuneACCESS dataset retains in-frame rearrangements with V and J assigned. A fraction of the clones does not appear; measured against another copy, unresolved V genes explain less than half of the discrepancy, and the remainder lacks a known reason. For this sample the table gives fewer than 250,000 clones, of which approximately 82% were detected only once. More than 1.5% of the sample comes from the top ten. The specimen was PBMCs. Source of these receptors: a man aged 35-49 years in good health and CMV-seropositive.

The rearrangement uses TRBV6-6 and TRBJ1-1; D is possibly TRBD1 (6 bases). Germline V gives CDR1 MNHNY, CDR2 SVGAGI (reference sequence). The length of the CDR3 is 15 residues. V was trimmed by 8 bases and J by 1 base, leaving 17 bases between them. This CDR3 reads CASSIQGLGNTEAFF. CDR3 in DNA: TGTGCCAGCTCCATACAGGGCTTGGGGAACACTGAAGCTTTCTTT.

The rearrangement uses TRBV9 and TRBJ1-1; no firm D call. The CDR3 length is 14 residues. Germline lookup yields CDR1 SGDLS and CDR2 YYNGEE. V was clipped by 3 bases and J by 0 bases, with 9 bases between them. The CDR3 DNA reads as TGTGCCAGCAGCGCGAATCCGGTGAACACTGAAGCTTTCTTT. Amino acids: CASSANPVNTEAFF.

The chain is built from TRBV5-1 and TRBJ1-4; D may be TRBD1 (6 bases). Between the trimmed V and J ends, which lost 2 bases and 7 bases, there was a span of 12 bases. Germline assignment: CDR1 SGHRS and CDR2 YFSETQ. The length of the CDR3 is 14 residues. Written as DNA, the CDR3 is TGCGCCAGCAGCTTACAGGGTTTGTCTGAAAAACTGTTTTTT. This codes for CASSLQGLSEKLFF. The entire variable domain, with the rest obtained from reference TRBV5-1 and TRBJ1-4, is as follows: KAGVTQTPRYLIKTRGQQVTLSCSPISGHRSVSWYQQTPGQGLQFLFEYFSETQRNKGNFPGRFSGRQFSNSRSEMNVSTLELGDSALYLCASSLQGLSEKLFFGSGTQLSVL.

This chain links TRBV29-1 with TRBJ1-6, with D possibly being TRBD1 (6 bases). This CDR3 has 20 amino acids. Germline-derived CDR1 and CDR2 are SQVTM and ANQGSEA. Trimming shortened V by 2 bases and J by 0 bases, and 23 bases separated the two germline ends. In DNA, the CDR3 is TGCAGCGTTGAAAATAACCGGCGCACAGGGTCGAGCTCCTATAATTCACCCCTCCACTTT. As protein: CSVENNRRTGSSSYNSPLHF.

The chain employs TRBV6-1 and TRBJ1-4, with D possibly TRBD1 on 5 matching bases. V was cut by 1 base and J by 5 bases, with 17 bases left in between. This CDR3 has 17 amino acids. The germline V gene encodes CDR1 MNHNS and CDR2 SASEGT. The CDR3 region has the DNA TGTGCCAGCAGTGAAGAGGGGCGGGGGAAGTACAATGAAAAACTGTTTTTT. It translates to CASSEEGRGKYNEKLFF.

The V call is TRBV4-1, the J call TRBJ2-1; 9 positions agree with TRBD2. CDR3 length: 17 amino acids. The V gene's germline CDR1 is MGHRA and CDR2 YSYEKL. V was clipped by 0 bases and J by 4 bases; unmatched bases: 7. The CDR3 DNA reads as TGCGCCAGCAGCCAAGATCAGGGAGCGGGAGGTTACAATGAGCAGTTCTTC. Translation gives CASSQDQGAGGYNEQFF.

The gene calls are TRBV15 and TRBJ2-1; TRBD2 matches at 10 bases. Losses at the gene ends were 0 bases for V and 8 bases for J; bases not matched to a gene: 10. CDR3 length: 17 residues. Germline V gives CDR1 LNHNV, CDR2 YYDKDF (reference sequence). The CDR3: CATSRDLSGRAWDEQFF. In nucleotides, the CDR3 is TGTGCCACCAGCAGAGATTTGAGCGGGAGGGCCTGGGATGAGCAGTTCTTC.

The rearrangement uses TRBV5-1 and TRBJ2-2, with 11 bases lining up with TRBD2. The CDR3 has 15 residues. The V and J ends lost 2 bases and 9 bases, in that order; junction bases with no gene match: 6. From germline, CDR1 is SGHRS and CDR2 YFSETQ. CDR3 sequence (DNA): TGCGCCAGCAGCTTTGTGACTAGCGGGATTTGGGAGCTGTTTTTT. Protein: CASSFVTSGIWELFF.

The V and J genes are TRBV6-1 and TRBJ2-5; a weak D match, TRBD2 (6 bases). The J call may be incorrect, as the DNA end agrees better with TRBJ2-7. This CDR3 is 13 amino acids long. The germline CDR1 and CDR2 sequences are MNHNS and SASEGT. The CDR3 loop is CASITGLPNEQYF. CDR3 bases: TGTGCCAGCATCACGGGACTTCCCAACGAGCAGTACTTC.